A single sample gave rise to the 24 T cell receptor beta chains below, sequenced in a study of T-cell reconstitution after alpha-beta-depleted transplantation in children. The library targeted TCRbeta and was prepared with unique molecular identifiers. Each CDR3 protein is one row after TCRdb ran MiXCR on the PCR reads. In the table there are about 200,000 distinct CDR3 sequences, 5% to 6.5% of which are singletons. Sample: PBMCs, taken before TCRalphabeta/CD19-depleted stem cell transplant. These receptors all stem from a girl less than two years old with combined immunodeficiency, due to receive a stem cell transplant.

This clonotype was counted ten times or more. The chain carries TRBV20-1 and TRBJ2-7, with no clear D. Germline V CDR1 and CDR2: DFQATT, SNEGSKA (reference sequence). The CDR3 runs to 12 residues. V dropped 0 bases and J dropped 3 bases, with 6 bases sitting between them. CDR3 sequence: CSARDRDYEQYF. In DNA form, the CDR3 reads TGCAGTGCTAGAGACAGAGACTACGAGCAGTACTTC.

Ten or more counts support this clonotype. The rearrangement links TRBV2 to TRBJ2-1, with D possibly called TRBD1 or TRBD2 (5 bases each). Germline V gene data show CDR1 as SNHLY and CDR2 as FYNNEI. Trimming took 4 bases from V and 15 from J, leaving 13 bases between them. The CDR3 extends over 11 amino acids. The CDR3 reads CASSGAGRRFF. The CDR3 region has the DNA TGTGCCAGCAGTGGAGCAGGGAGAAGGTTCTTC.

In its sample, this clonotype was seen many times. The chain links TRBV12-3 or TRBV12-4 to TRBJ1-4, with D uncertain. The germline V and J ends were trimmed by 7 bases and 4 bases, with 19 bases remaining between them. The CDR3 contains 16 residues. The CDR3: CASTASRRLLNEKLFF. CDR3 in DNA: TGTGCCAGCACCGCGAGTAGGAGACTCCTTAATGAAAAACTGTTTTTT.

The chain has TRBV21-1 and TRBJ2-2; the table's D call, TRBD1, was not checked against the DNA. TRBV21-1 is designated a pseudogene. The CDR3 length is 15 residues. This CDR3 is CASSAPHREAGELFF. For the CDR3, the DNA is TGTGCCAGCAGCGCTCCACACAGGGAGGCCGGGGAGCTGTTTTTT.

CDR3 residues: CASSLEGGVGETQYF. CDR3 bases: TGTGCCAGCAGCTTAGAGGGGGGGGTAGGAGAGACCCAGTACTTC. V usage is TRBV7-8 and J usage is TRBJ2-5; D is possibly TRBD2 (7 bases). V shed 1 base and J shed 4 bases, with 13 bases lying between them. The CDR3 loop spans 15 amino acids. From germline, CDR1 is SGHVS and CDR2 FQNEAQ. Drawing the rest from reference TRBV7-8 and TRBJ2-5, the complete variable domain is GAGVSQSPRYKVAKRGQDVALRCDPISGHVSLFWYQQALGQGPEFLTYFQNEAQLDKSGLPSDRFFAERPEGSVSTLKIQRTQQEDSAVYLCASSLEGGVGETQYFGPGTRLLVL.

This clonotype was seen ten or more times. The rearrangement links TRBV13 to TRBJ2-7; D ambiguous. The ends were cut back, 5 bases at V and 5 bases at J, with 13 bases in the middle. The length of the CDR3 is 13 residues. Germline CDR1 reads PRHDT; CDR2 reads FYEKMQ (reference sequence). DNA for the CDR3: TGTGCCAGCAGCCCACTTTCACTCGACGAGCAGTACTTC. Translation: CASSPLSLDEQYF.

In this sample, this clonotype turned up many times. V usage is TRBV7-9 and J usage is TRBJ2-1; 13 bases map to TRBD2. Germline trimming cut 6 bases from V and 4 bases from J; bases unmatched to any gene: 6. The CDR3 contains 16 residues. Germline CDR1 and CDR2: SEHNR and FQNEAQ (reference sequence). CDR3 sequence (DNA): TGTGCCAGCAGGAAGGGACTAGCGGGGCGATACAATGAGCAGTTCTTC. This gives the protein CASRKGLAGRYNEQFF.

In the case of this clonotype: A much larger clone lies a single base off, so this may be a read error. V usage is TRBV9 and J usage is TRBJ2-3; 8 nucleotides match TRBD2. CDR1 is SGDLS, CDR2 YYNGEE, per germline. The CDR3 runs to 18 residues. In DNA form, the CDR3 reads TGTGCCAGCAGCGTAGCTAGATTAGCGGGGCCTCTCACAGATACGCGGTATTTT. Residues: CASSVARLAGPLTDTRYF.

This clonotype was detected many times. The chain recombines TRBV12-3 or TRBV12-4 with TRBJ2-5; 10 bases align to TRBD1. After removal of 6 bases from V and 5 bases from J, the junction contained 9 bases not matched to a gene. The CDR3 sequence is 15 residues long. CDR3 nucleotides: TGTGCCAGCAGGAGACGGGACAGGGGAAGGGAGACCCAGTACTTC. Its translation: CASRRRDRGRETQYF.

In this sample, this clonotype turned up many times. The chain employs TRBV5-6 and TRBJ2-7, with D hard to call. The V gene lost 1 base and the J gene lost 5 bases, with 7 bases spanning the gap. The CDR3 has 12 amino acids. Germline CDR1 and CDR2: SGHDT and YYEEEE. CDR3 DNA sequence: TGTGCCAGCAGCTTGCTCAGCCACGAGCAGTACTTC. Protein sequence: CASSLLSHEQYF.

This clonotype was recorded many times. This chain joins TRBV12-3 or TRBV12-4 and TRBJ2-7; D call uncertain. Between the trimmed V and J ends, which lost 3 bases and 2 bases, there was a span of 5 bases. The CDR3 has 12 amino acids. The CDR3 DNA reads TGTGCCAGCAGTTTTGCGGCCTACGAGCAGTACTTC. Residues: CASSFAAYEQYF.

Notes on this clonotype: This may come from a read error, since a much larger clone is one base off. The conserved closing phenylalanine or tryptophan is absent in this CDR3, likely reflecting a read error. The chain combines TRBV28 with TRBJ1-4; TRBD1 is a possible D gene (5 bases). This CDR3 is built from 15 residues. Germline V CDR1 and CDR2: MDHEN, SYDVKM. V was trimmed by 7 bases and J by 0 bases, leaving 12 bases between them. In DNA form, the CDR3 reads TGTGCCAGCATCTTGGGGGGGGCAACTAATGAAAAACTGTTTTCT. Translating it yields CASILGGATNEKLFS.

This clonotype was found many times. The germline gene is not matched at one end of the junction; a read error may be the cause. The CDR3: CASSPGGTPGF. The CDR3 nucleotides are TGTGCCAGCAGTCCTGGTGGGACTCCCGGCTTC. This chain links TRBV28 with TRBJ2-7, with D perhaps TRBD2 (6 bases). The CDR3 totals 11 residues. In germline, CDR1 is MDHEN, CDR2 SYDVKM.

In this sample, this clonotype turned up many times. The chain recombines TRBV5-1 with TRBJ2-3, with 8 bases lining up with TRBD1. Germline CDR1 reads SGHRS; CDR2 reads YFSETQ. CDR3 length equals 16 residues. The junction had 5 bases not matched to a gene; V was cut back by 0 bases and J by 2 bases. The CDR3 here is CASSLVGQGNTDTQYF. In nucleotides, the CDR3 is TGCGCCAGCAGCTTGGTTGGACAGGGAAACACAGATACGCAGTATTTT.

About this clonotype itself: A much larger clone lies one base from this, so it may be a read error. The V call is TRBV12-3 or TRBV12-4, the J call TRBJ2-1; D possibly corresponds to TRBD2 (6 bases). Trimming left V 6 bases short and J 6 bases short, with 15 bases between. This CDR3 is 14 amino acids long. The CDR3 DNA reads TGTGCCAGCAGGGGGGGTGGGGACTGCAATGAGCAGTTCTTC. Translating gives CASRGGGDCNEQFF.

The sample holds a few counts of this clonotype. In DNA form, the CDR3 reads TGTGCCAGTGCCCTTAGGGGTGCGAACACTGAAGCTTTCTTT. This codes for CASALRGANTEAFF. The chain has TRBV19 and TRBJ1-1; D is perhaps TRBD1 (5 bases). Between the trimmed V and J ends, which lost 8 bases and 1 base, there was a span of 14 bases. Per germline, CDR1 LNHDA and CDR2 SQIVND (reference sequence). CDR3 length: 14 amino acids.

In this sample, this clonotype turned up many times. CDR3 bases: TGTGCCAGCAGTTTCCTTTGGGCGTCAGGACCCCCTTATGGCTACACCTTC. Protein product: CASSFLWASGPPYGYTF. This rearrangement joins TRBV28 to TRBJ1-2; D remains ambiguous. The CDR3 is 17 amino acids. Trimming took 3 bases from V and 5 from J, leaving 22 bases between them. The germline V gene encodes CDR1 MDHEN and CDR2 SYDVKM.

This chain links TRBV25-1 with TRBJ1-3, with 7 bases identical to TRBD1. This CDR3 is built from 17 residues. CDR1 and CDR2 from the germline V gene are MGHDK and SYGVNS. Unmatched junction bases numbered 9, after V lost 4 bases and J lost 0 bases. Here the CDR3 reads CASSGIPGQVSGNTIYF. The DNA for the CDR3 is TGTGCCAGCAGTGGAATTCCCGGACAGGTCTCTGGAAACACCATATATTTT.

This clonotype was observed a few times. The V call is TRBV28, the J call TRBJ2-6; D could derive from TRBD1 or TRBD2 (6 bases each). CDR1 and CDR2 (germline): MDHEN, SYDVKM. V lost 6 bases and J lost 3, with 15 bases in between. This CDR3 contains 16 residues. The CDR3 nucleotides read TGTGCCAGCAGACTCACGGGGGCTCATGGGGCCAACGTCCTGACTTTC. It encodes CASRLTGAHGANVLTF.

Ten or more counts support this clonotype. CDR3 in amino acids: CSAPTWGVENTEAFF. The CDR3, as DNA: TGCAGTGCTCCCACGTGGGGGGTAGAGAACACTGAAGCTTTCTTT. This chain links TRBV20-1 with TRBJ1-1; tentative D call: TRBD1 (5 bases). The CDR3 is 15 residues long. Trimming took off 5 bases at V and 1 base at J, with 17 bases between the two ends. Germline V CDR1 and CDR2: DFQATT, SNEGSKA (reference sequence).

There are many counts of this clonotype. The V and J genes are TRBV15 and TRBJ2-2; D is possibly TRBD1 (5 bases). Trimming stripped 3 bases from V and 0 bases from J, with 8 bases between. The CDR3 has 15 residues. Germline V CDR1 and CDR2: LNHNV, YYDKDF (reference sequence). This CDR3 is CATSSDRSNTGELFF. The CDR3, as DNA: TGTGCCACCAGCAGCGACAGATCGAACACCGGGGAGCTGTTTTTT.

This clonotype was observed at least ten times. The chain links TRBV5-6 to TRBJ2-7; maybe TRBD1 (5 bases). This CDR3 is 14 amino acids long. The V end was cut by 0 bases, the J end by 2 bases, with 9 bases between. Germline-derived CDR1 and CDR2 are SGHDT and YYEEEE. CDR3: CASSLGQSTYEQYF. The DNA for the CDR3 is TGTGCCAGCAGCTTGGGACAGTCAACCTACGAGCAGTACTTC. Combining the CDR3 with reference TRBV5-6 and TRBJ2-7 gives the whole variable domain DAGVTQSPTHLIKTRGQQVTLRCSPKSGHDTVSWYQQALGQGPQFIFQYYEEEERQRGNFPDRFSGHQFPNYSSELNVNALLLGDSALYLCASSLGQSTYEQYFGPGTRLTVT.

The chain has TRBV18 and TRBJ2-7, with no clear D. The CDR3 is 12 residues long. Germline V gene data show CDR1 as KGHSH and CDR2 as LQKENI. V shed 6 bases and J shed 7 bases, with 13 bases lying between them. The CDR3: CASSPGSEEQYF. The DNA for the CDR3 is TGTGCCAGCTCCCCCGGCAGTGAGGAGCAGTACTTC.

Ten or more counts support this clonotype. This chain joins TRBV4-3 and TRBJ2-7, with TRBD2 identical over 8 bases. In germline, CDR1 is LGHNA, CDR2 YSLEER. There are 15 residues in the CDR3. With 0 bases clipped from V and 7 bases from J, the junction kept 8 bases outside the gene matches. This CDR3 reads CASSQDVTGGMEQYF. The CDR3 bases are TGCGCCAGCAGCCAAGATGTGACGGGGGGGATGGAGCAGTACTTC.